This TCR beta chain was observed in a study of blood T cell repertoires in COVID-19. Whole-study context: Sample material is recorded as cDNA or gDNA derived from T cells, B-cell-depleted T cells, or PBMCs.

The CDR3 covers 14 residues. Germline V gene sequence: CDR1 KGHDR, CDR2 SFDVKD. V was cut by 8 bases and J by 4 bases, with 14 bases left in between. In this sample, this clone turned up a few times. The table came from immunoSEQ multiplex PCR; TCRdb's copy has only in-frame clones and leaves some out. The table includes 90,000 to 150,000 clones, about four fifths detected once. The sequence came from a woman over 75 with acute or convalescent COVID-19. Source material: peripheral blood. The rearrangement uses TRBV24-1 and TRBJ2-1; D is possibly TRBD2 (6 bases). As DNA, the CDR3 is TGTGCCACCATGACCAGCGGGCCATACAATGAGCAGTTCTTC. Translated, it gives CATMTSGPYNEQFF.